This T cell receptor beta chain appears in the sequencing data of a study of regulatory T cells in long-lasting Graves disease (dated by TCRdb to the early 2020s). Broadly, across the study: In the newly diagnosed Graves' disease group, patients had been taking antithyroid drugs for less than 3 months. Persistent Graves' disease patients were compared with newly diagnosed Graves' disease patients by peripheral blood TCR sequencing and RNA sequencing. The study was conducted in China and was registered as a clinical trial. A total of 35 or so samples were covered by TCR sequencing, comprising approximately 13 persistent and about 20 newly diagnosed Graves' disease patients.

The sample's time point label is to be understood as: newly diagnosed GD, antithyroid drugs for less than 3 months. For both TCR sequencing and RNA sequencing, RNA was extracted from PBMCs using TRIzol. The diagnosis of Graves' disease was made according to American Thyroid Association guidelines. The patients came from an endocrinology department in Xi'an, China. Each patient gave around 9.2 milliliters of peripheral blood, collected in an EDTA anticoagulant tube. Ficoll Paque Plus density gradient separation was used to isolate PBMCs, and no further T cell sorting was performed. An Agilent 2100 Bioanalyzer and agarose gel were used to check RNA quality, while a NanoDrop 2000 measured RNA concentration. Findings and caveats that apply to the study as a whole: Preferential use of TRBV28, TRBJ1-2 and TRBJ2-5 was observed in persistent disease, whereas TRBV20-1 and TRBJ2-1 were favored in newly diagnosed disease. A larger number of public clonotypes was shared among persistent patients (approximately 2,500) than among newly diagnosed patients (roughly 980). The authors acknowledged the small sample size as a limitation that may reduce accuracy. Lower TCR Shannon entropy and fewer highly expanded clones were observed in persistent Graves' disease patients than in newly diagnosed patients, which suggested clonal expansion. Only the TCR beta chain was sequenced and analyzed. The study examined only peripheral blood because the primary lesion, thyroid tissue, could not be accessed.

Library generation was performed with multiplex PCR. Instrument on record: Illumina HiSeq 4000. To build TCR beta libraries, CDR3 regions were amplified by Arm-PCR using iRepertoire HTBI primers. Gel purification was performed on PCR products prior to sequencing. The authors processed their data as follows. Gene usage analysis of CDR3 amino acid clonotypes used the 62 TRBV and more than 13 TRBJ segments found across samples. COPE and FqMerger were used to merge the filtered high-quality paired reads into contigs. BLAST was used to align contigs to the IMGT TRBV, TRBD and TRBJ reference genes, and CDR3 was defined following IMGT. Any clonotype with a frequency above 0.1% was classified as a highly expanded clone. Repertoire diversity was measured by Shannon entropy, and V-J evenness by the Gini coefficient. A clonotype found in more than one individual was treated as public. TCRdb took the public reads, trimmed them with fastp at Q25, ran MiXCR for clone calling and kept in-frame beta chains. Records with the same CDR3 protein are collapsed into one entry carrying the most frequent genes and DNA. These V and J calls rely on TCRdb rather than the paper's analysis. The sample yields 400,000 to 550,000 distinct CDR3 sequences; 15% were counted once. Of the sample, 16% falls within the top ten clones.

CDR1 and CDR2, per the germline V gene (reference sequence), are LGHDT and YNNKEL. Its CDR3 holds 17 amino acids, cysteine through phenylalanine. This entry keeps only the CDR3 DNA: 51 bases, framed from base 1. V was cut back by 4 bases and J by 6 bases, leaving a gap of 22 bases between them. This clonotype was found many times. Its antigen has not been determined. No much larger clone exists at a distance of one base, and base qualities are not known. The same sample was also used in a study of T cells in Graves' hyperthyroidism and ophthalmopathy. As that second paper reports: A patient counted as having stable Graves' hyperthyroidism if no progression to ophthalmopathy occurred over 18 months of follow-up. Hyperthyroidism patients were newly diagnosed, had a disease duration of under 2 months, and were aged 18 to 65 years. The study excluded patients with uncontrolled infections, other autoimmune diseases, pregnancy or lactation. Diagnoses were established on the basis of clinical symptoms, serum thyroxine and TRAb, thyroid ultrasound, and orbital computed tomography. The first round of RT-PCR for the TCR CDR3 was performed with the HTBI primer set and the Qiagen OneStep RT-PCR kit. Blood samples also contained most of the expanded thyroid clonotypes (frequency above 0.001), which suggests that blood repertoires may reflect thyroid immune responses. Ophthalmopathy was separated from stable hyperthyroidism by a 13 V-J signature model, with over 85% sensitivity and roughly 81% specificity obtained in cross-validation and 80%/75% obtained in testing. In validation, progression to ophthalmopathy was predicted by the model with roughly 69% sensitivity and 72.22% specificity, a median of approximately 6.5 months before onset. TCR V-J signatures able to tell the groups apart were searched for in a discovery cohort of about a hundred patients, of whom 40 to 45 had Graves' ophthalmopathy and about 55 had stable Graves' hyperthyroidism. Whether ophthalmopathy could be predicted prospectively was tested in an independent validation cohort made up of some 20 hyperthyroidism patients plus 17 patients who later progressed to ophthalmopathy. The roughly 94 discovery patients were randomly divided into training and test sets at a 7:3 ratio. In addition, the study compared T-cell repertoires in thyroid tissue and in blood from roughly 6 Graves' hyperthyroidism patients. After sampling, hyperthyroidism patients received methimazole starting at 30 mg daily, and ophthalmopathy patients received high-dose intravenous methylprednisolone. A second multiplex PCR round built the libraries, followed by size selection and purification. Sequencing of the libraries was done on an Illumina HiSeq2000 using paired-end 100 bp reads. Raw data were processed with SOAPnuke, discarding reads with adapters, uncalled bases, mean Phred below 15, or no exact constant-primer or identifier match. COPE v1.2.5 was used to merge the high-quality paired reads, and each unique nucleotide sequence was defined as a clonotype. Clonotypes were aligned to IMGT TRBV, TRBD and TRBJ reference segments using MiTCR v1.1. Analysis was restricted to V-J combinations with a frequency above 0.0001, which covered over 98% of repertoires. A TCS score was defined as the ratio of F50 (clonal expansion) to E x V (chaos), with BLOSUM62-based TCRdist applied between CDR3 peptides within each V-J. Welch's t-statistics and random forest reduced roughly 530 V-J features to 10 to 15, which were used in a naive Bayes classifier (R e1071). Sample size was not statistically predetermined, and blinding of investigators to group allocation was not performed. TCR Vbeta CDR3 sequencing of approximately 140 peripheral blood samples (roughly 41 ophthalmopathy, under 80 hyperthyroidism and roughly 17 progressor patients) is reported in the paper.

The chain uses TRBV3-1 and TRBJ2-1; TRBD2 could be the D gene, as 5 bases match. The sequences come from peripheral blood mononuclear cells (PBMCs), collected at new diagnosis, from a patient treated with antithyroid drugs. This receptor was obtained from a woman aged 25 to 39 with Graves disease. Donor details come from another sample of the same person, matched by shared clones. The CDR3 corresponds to CASSLVSVFGVINEQFF. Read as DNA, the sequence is TGTGCCAGCAGCCTAGTTAGCGTTTTTGGGGTTATCAATGAGCAGTTCTTC.